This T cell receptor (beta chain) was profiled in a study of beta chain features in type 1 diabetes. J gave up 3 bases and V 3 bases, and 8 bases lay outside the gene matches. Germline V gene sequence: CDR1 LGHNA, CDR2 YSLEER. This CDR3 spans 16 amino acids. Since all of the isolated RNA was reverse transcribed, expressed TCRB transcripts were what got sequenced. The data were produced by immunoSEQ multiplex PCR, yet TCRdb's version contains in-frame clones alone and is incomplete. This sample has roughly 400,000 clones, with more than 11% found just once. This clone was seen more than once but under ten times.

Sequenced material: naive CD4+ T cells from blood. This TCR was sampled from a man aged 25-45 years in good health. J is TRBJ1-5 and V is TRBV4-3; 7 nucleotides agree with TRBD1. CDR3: CASSQHRGRNNQPQHF. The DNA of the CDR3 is TGCGCCAGCAGCCAGCACAGGGGACGCAACAATCAGCCCCAGCATTTT.